Reported below is one TCR beta chain. Its target is not known. This entry belongs to a study of shared clonotypes between healthy human individuals. Study summary: Every donor yielded three CD4 naive, three CD4 memory, two CD8 naive and one CD8 memory plate.

At deep level, the assay was performed. Sequencing used immunoSEQ multiplex PCR; TCRdb keeps in-frame clones, though not all of them. The sample carries 900,000 to 1,200,000 clones, 70% to 80% recorded once. Study results and caveats: Against clonotypes common to all four donors, non-shared ones had lower generation probabilities. Sampling was confined to blood; repertoires within tissues likely differ.

The sequencing input was memory CD4+ T cells from PBMCs. The subset was: CD45RA-negative fraction. The sequence was obtained from a man between 18 and 35 years old in good health. Some clones in this sample may be carry-over from other donors' samples.

CDR3 region: CASSSQSTSGYNEQFF. CDR3 nucleotide sequence: TGTGCCAGCAGTTCGCAAAGTACTAGCGGATACAATGAGCAGTTCTTC. The gene calls are TRBV6-5 and TRBJ2-1, with 8 bases that match TRBD2. The CDR3 length is 16 residues. The V segment lost 4 bases and the J segment 4 bases; nucleotides outside the gene matches: 9. The germline V gene encodes CDR1 MNHEY and CDR2 SVGAGI.